This T cell receptor beta chain was documented in a study of blood T cell repertoires in COVID-19. Study at large: The study drew acute and convalescent COVID-19 samples from the United States, Italy and Spain. PBMCs, B-cell-depleted T cells, or T cells provided the cDNA or gDNA that made up the material.

V trimming: 3 bases; J trimming: 4 bases; junction bases outside the gene matches: 9. The CDR3 has 17 residues. Germline loops: CDR1 LNHNV, CDR2 YYDKDF (reference sequence). Under the authors' procedure: Amplification with reference gene primers provided the estimates of nucleated cell counts. The method was immunoSEQ multiplex PCR; TCRdb's version includes in-frame clones alone and lacks a portion of them. V and J calls and clone size are copied from that table; D and trimming were computed from the DNA. This sample has over 70,000 clones, with over 60% found just once. J is TRBJ1-1 and V is TRBV15; 12 bases are a match to TRBD1. The specimen sequenced was peripheral blood. This receptor was identified in a man in his 70s with acute or convalescent COVID-19. The CDR3 loop reads CATSRETGQGAGTEAFF. In DNA form, the CDR3 reads TGTGCCACCAGCAGGGAGACGGGACAGGGGGCCGGCACTGAAGCTTTCTTT.